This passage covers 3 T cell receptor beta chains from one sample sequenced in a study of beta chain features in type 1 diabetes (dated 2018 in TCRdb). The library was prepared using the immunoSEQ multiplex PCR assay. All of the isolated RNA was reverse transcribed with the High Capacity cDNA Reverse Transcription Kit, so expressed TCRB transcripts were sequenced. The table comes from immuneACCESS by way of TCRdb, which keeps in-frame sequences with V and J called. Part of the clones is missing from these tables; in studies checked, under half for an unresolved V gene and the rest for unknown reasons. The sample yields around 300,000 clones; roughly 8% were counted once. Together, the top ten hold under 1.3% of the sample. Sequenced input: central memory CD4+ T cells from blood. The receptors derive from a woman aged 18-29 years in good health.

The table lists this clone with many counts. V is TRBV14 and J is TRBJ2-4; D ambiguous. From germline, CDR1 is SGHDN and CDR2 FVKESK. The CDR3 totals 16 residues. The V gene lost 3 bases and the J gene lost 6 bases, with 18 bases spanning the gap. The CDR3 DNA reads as TGTGCCAGCAGCCAGTCGACTGAGTTTTTCGGAAACATTCAGTACTTC. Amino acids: CASSQSTEFFGNIQYF.

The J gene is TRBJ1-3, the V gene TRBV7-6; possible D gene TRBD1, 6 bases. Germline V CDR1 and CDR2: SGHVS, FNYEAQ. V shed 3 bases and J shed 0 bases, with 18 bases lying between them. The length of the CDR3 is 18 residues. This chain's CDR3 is CASSLTNRASDSGNTIYF. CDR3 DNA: TGTGCCAGCAGCTTGACAAACAGGGCGTCAGACTCTGGAAACACCATATATTTT.

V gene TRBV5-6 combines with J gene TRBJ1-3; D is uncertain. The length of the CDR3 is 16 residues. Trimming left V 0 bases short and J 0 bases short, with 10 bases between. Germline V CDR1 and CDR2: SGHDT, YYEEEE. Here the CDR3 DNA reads TGTGCCAGCAGCTTGGGATTTGTTGGCTCTGGAAACACCATATATTTT. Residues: CASSLGFVGSGNTIYF.